The 2 T cell receptor beta chains given below trace back to one sample, sequenced in a study of blood T cell repertoires in COVID-19. Generated by immunoSEQ multiplex PCR, the TCRdb table keeps only in-frame clones and is missing some. The sample holds some 16,000 clones, just over 85% seen once. The sample was peripheral blood. The receptors derive from a human donor in a cohort sampled during active COVID-19.

The chain has TRBV27 and TRBJ1-1, with unresolved D. V gave up 3 bases and J gave up 3 bases, with 14 bases separating them. CDR1 is MNHEY, CDR2 SMNVEV, per germline (reference sequence). The length of the CDR3 is 15 residues. CDR3 residues: CASSLKARRYTEAFF. CDR3 coding DNA: TGTGCCAGCAGTTTGAAGGCGAGGAGGTACACTGAAGCTTTCTTT.

This clone was counted once. CDR3 loop: CASSPGQLAHGYTF. The CDR3 nucleotides read TGTGCCAGCAGCCCGGGACAGCTAGCCCATGGCTACACCTTC. The chain uses TRBV5-4 and TRBJ1-2, with TRBD1 identical over 7 bases. Germline V gene lookup returns CDR1 SGHNT and CDR2 YYREEE (reference sequence). This CDR3 contains 14 residues. Germline trimming cut 4 bases from V and 6 bases from J; bases unmatched to any gene: 9.